A selection of T cell receptor beta chains follows, all from one sample in a study of radiation and T cells in renal cell carcinoma. Generated by immunoSEQ multiplex PCR, the TCRdb table keeps only in-frame clones and is missing some. The sample lists 30,000 to 40,000 clones; about 85% were seen once. The sequenced sample was blood, obtained from a patient whose treatment included radiotherapy and nephrectomy. All receptors come from a man in his 60s with renal cell carcinoma. Both conserved end residues are part of each CDR3. A D gene is named only where the DNA matches it firmly. Clone size is given for some rows only: seen once, a few or many times, or a class if the clone is expanded.

>TRBV9|NA|14|TRBJ2-5|NA
TGTGCCAGCAGCGCGGGACCTTTGGTGGGGACCCAGTACTTC
CASSAGPLVGTQYF
>TRBV7-2|NA|17|TRBJ2-5|NA
TGTGCCAGCAGCTTAACCTGGGACACCGGCTTCCGAGAGACCCAGTACTTC
CASSLTWDTGFRETQYF
>TRBV30|NA|13|TRBJ1-3|NA
TGTGCCTGGAGTTGGGGGGCTGGAAACACCATATATTTT
CAWSWGAGNTIYF
>TRBV19|TRBD1|16|TRBJ1-5|NA
TGTGCCAGTAATGGGGGTGGACAGGGCCTCGATCAGCCCCAGCATTTT
CASNGGGQGLDQPQHF
>TRBV19|NA|13|TRBJ1-2|few
TGTGCCAGTAGTAACGACAGGAACTATGGCTACACCTTC
CASSNDRNYGYTF
>TRBV7-2|NA|14|TRBJ2-1|NA
TGTGCCAGCAGTCAAGGGAGGTCTTACAATGAGCAGTTCTTC
CASSQGRSYNEQFF
>TRBV18|TRBD2|15|TRBJ2-1|NA
TGTGCCAGCTCACCGAGGACTAGCGGTTACAATGAGCAGTTCTTC
CASSPRTSGYNEQFF
>TRBV18|TRBD2|17|TRBJ2-1|NA
TGTGCCAGCTCACGCCCGAAGGGACTAGATTATCGGGGTGAGCAGTTCTTC
CASSRPKGLDYRGEQFF
>TRBV10-3|TRBD2|14|TRBJ2-1|NA
TGTGCCATCAGTGAGTCAGGGGCGGGAGGAGAGCAGTTCTTC
CAISESGAGGEQFF
>TRBV28|NA|12|TRBJ1-1|NA
TGTGCCAGCAGTTTGATTGGGGTCGGAGCTTTCTTT
CASSLIGVGAFF
>TRBV2|NA|12|TRBJ1-1|NA
TGTGCCAGTAGACGGATCGACACTGAAGCTTTCTTT
CASRRIDTEAFF
>TRBV28|NA|14|TRBJ2-3|NA
TGTGCCAGCAGTCTCCCCGGCCCGTGGGGTACGCAGTATTTT
CASSLPGPWGTQYF
>TRBV25-1|TRBD2|16|TRBJ2-3|NA
TGTGCCAGCAGTGCCATTCGGACTAGCGGGAGCGATACGCAGTATTTT
CASSAIRTSGSDTQYF
>TRBV18|NA|11|TRBJ2-1|NA
TGTGCCAGCTCACCTAACAATGAGCAGTTCTTC
CASSPNNEQFF
>TRBV19|TRBD2|15|TRBJ2-3|NA
TGTGCCAGTAGTATTCGGGGGGTACGCAGAGATACGCAGTATTTT
CASSIRGVRRDTQYF